These T cell receptor beta chains were read from a single sample in a study of blood T cell repertoires in COVID-19. Only in-frame clones appear in the TCRdb table, and some are missing; sequencing was by immunoSEQ multiplex PCR. The sample has 250,000 to 350,000 clones; 80% to 95% are singletons. What was sequenced was PBMCs or T cells enriched from blood (not recorded which). The receptor set was obtained from a woman in her thirties who had recovered from COVID-19. Each CDR3 is given with its conserved first and last residue. The D gene is left open where the match is weak. Rows may omit the clone size; those that give it use once, few, many or a size class.

size,D,V,J,DNA,CDR3
NA,TRBD1,TRBV7-2,TRBJ1-2,TGTGCCAGCAGCGTCACTACCGGGACAGCCATTTATGGCTACACCTTC,CASSVTTGTAIYGYTF
NA,TRBD2,TRBV7-2,TRBJ2-5,TGTGCCAGCAGCTTAATGGGACTAGCGGGGGGAGAGACCCAGTACTTC,CASSLMGLAGGETQYF
NA,NA,TRBV5-1,TRBJ2-2,TGCGCCAGCAGCTTGGGTAGCACCGGGGAGCTGTTTTTT,CASSLGSTGELFF
NA,NA,TRBV2,TRBJ1-4,TGTGCCAGCAGTGAAGAGGGGCTGGATAATGAAAAACTGTTTTTT,CASSEEGLDNEKLFF
NA,TRBD2,TRBV7-2,TRBJ2-7,TGTGCCAGCAGCTTAGGAAGCGGGGGGGCTGGGGAGCAGTACTTC,CASSLGSGGAGEQYF
NA,NA,TRBV5-4,TRBJ2-1,TGTGCCAGCAGCTTGGCCAGGACAGATAACGCCAATGAGCAGTTCTTC,CASSLARTDNANEQFF
NA,NA,TRBV27,TRBJ1-1,TGTGCCAGCAGTTTAGGCGAGCGGAGAGCTGAAGCTTTCTTT,CASSLGERRAEAFF
NA,NA,TRBV5-4,TRBJ1-2,TGTGCCAGCAGCTTCGGCAGGGTCACAGGTGGCTACACCTTC,CASSFGRVTGGYTF
NA,NA,TRBV10-3,TRBJ2-3,TGTGCCATCAGTGATACAAGGGGCGGCACAGATACGCAGTATTTT,CAISDTRGGTDTQYF
NA,TRBD1,TRBV6-5,TRBJ1-6,TGTGCCAGCGGGGTAGGACAGGCGAATTCACCCCTCCACTTT,CASGVGQANSPLHF
NA,NA,TRBV5-4,TRBJ1-2,TGTGCCAGCAGCTTCATGGCAGGGAACGAGCGCTATGGCTACACCTTC,CASSFMAGNERYGYTF
NA,NA,TRBV13,TRBJ1-4,TGTGCCAGCAGCTTAAAACCGACGCAGGCTAATGAAAAACTGTTTTTT,CASSLKPTQANEKLFF
NA,TRBD2,TRBV11-2,TRBJ2-7,TGTGCCAGCAGCTTAACAGCGGGGGGGGCCGGGGAGCAGTACTTC,CASSLTAGGAGEQYF
NA,NA,TRBV30,TRBJ1-3,TGTGCCTGGACAGGGTCAGCTGGAAACACCATATATTTT,CAWTGSAGNTIYF
NA,TRBD1,TRBV9,TRBJ2-2,TGTGCCAGCAGCGTAGAGGGACAGGGTTGGACCGGGGAGCTGTTTTTT,CASSVEGQGWTGELFF
NA,NA,TRBV20-1,TRBJ2-5,TGCAGTGCCTCGGGGGAGACCCAGTACTTC,CSASGETQYF
NA,NA,TRBV27,TRBJ1-1,TGTGCCAGCAGTTTCCAGGGAGGGGGGACTGAAGCTTTCTTT,CASSFQGGGTEAFF
NA,NA,TRBV21-1,TRBJ1-2,TGTGCCAGCAGCACAACTCGGTGCGATGGCTACACCTTC,CASSTTRCDGYTF
NA,TRBD1,TRBV7-6,TRBJ2-5,TGTGCCAGCAGCTTAAGGCAGGGGGTACAAGAGACCCAGTACTTC,CASSLRQGVQETQYF
NA,NA,TRBV10-3,TRBJ1-5,TGTGCCATCAGTGAGTTTCAGGGAAGTGTGGGCAATCAGCCCCAGCATTTT,CAISEFQGSVGNQPQHF
NA,NA,TRBV6-1,TRBJ2-7,TGTGCCAGCAGCCCAAGCCTCTACGAGCAGTACTTC,CASSPSLYEQYF
NA,NA,TRBV10-3,TRBJ2-4,TGTGCCATCAGTGAGAGGGTGGGAGATGCCAAAAACATTCAGTACTTC,CAISERVGDAKNIQYF
NA,NA,TRBV20-1,TRBJ2-7,TGCAGTGCTACAGGGGACTACGAGCAGTACTTC,CSATGDYEQYF
NA,TRBD1,TRBV7-9,TRBJ1-2,TGTGCCAGCAGCTTAGGGCCGGGACAGGACGCTCTTGGCTACACCTTC,CASSLGPGQDALGYTF
NA,NA,TRBV5-1,TRBJ2-5,TGCGCCAGCAGCTTGGAAACTATAATTTACTTC,CASSLETIIYF
NA,TRBD1,TRBV5-4,TRBJ1-4,TGTGCCAGCAGCACGACGACAGGGTCAGATGAAAAACTGTTTTTT,CASSTTTGSDEKLFF
NA,NA,TRBV11-1,TRBJ2-5,TGTGCCAGCAGCTTAAGTAGCGGATTGGGTGGGGAGACCCAGTACTTC,CASSLSSGLGGETQYF
NA,NA,TRBV4-3,TRBJ1-3,TGCGCCAGCAGCCTTGCAAGGGGAAATGGTCCTGGAAACACCATATATTTT,CASSLARGNGPGNTIYF
NA,NA,TRBV19,TRBJ1-1,TGTGCCAGTAGTATTATGGGGGGCACTGAAGCTTTCTTT,CASSIMGGTEAFF
once,TRBD2,TRBV5-1,TRBJ2-3,TGCGCCAGCAGCTTGGCCCTAGCGGGCGGAGCAGATACGCAGTATTTT,CASSLALAGGADTQYF
NA,TRBD1,TRBV4-3,TRBJ1-2,TGCGCCAGCAGCCCTGGGACAGCTGACTATGGCTACACCTTC,CASSPGTADYGYTF
NA,TRBD1,TRBV10-2,TRBJ1-4,TGCGCCAGCACCCAGGGACAGGGACCCCGGGTAACTAATGAAAAACTGTTTTTT,CASTQGQGPRVTNEKLFF
NA,NA,TRBV3-1/TRBV3-2,TRBJ1-3,TGTGCCAGCAGCCGGGACACGGTCTCTGGAAACACCATATATTTT,CASSRDTVSGNTIYF
NA,NA,TRBV4-1,TRBJ2-2,TGCGCCAGCAGCCCCGGGTCGCACACCGGGGAGCTGTTTTTT,CASSPGSHTGELFF
once,TRBD2,TRBV7-2,TRBJ2-1,TGTGCCAGCAGCCTTGCAGGACTAGCGGGAGGGGAGCAGTTCTTC,CASSLAGLAGGEQFF
NA,TRBD1,TRBV18,TRBJ2-1,TGTGCCAGCTCACTGAGGGGGCCACCCTACAATGAGCAGTTCTTC,CASSLRGPPYNEQFF
NA,TRBD2,TRBV7-2,TRBJ2-3,TGTGCCAGCAGCCTCCTAGCGGGGGGCAAGGCAGATACGCAGTATTTT,CASSLLAGGKADTQYF
NA,NA,TRBV4-1,TRBJ1-4,TGCGCCAGCAGCCGAACGCTAACGAATGAAAAACTGTTTTTT,CASSRTLTNEKLFF
NA,TRBD1,TRBV6-2/TRBV6-3,TRBJ1-6,TGTGCCAGCAGTAAAGCGACAGGGCTGGGTACGTCACCCCTCCACTTT,CASSKATGLGTSPLHF
NA,NA,TRBV6-2/TRBV6-3,TRBJ1-2,TGTGCCAGCAGCAACACCGCGGTTGGCTACACCTTC,CASSNTAVGYTF
few,TRBD2,TRBV7-3,TRBJ2-3,TGTGCCAGCAGCTTAACTAGACTAGCGGGTGGCACAGATACGCAGTATTTT,CASSLTRLAGGTDTQYF
NA,NA,TRBV10-1,TRBJ2-1,TGCGCTCCTGAGTTCCCCCCCAAGCAGTTCTTC,CAPEFPPKQFF
NA,NA,TRBV5-7,TRBJ1-5,TGTGCCAGCAGCTTCGTTTGCTCCAGGGACAATCAGCCCCAGCATTTT,CASSFVCSRDNQPQHF
NA,TRBD2,TRBV4-3,TRBJ2-7,TGCGCCAGCAGCCAAGTTGTCCTAGCGGGGGGTGAGCAGTACTTC,CASSQVVLAGGEQYF
few,TRBD1,TRBV5-6,TRBJ1-3,TGTGCCAGCAGCCGACAGGGAACTGGAAACACCATATATTTT,CASSRQGTGNTIYF
NA,NA,TRBV7-2,TRBJ2-1,TGTGCCAGCAGCTTAGCTCTAGGGGTCAATGAGCAGTTCTTC,CASSLALGVNEQFF
NA,NA,TRBV28,TRBJ2-7,TGTGCCAGCAGTTGGAGGGGGACTATAAACTACGAGCAGTACTTC,CASSWRGTINYEQYF
NA,TRBD1,TRBV7-9,TRBJ1-6,TGTGCCAGCAGCCATAGGACAGGAGATAATTCACCCCTCCACTTT,CASSHRTGDNSPLHF
NA,NA,TRBV7-8,TRBJ2-2,TGTGCCAGCAGCTTATCGACAGGAACCGGGGAGCTGTTTTTT,CASSLSTGTGELFF
NA,TRBD2,TRBV13,TRBJ2-1,TGTGCCAGCAGCCCAGGACTAGCGGGAGTGGACCAGTTCTTC,CASSPGLAGVDQFF
NA,TRBD1,TRBV4-1,TRBJ1-5,TGCGCCAGCAGCCAAGGCCCGGCGACAGGGCTGCGTCAGCCCCAGCATTTT,CASSQGPATGLRQPQHF
once,TRBD1,TRBV7-3,TRBJ2-2,TGTGCCAGCAGCTTAGGCACAGGGGGTGGGACCGGGGAGCTGTTTTTT,CASSLGTGGGTGELFF
NA,TRBD1,TRBV5-4,TRBJ2-7,TGTGCCAGCGGGACAGGGGTTAAAGAGCAGTACTTC,CASGTGVKEQYF
NA,NA,TRBV18,TRBJ2-2,TGTGCCAGCTCACCGCAGGGGACCGCGAACACCGGGGAGCTGTTTTTT,CASSPQGTANTGELFF
NA,TRBD2,TRBV4-2,TRBJ2-3,TGTGCCAGCAGCCAATTAGGACTAGCGGGAGGTGCAGATACGCAGTATTTT,CASSQLGLAGGADTQYF
NA,TRBD1,TRBV20-1,TRBJ2-7,TGCAGTGCAGGGGGCCCCTCCGAGCAGTACTTC,CSAGGPSEQYF
NA,NA,TRBV27,TRBJ2-7,TGTGCCAGCAGTAAGCAGGGAGGTGACGAGCAGTACTTC,CASSKQGGDEQYF
NA,NA,TRBV27,TRBJ2-1,TGTGCCAGCAGTTTAGCGGGTTCGAGACCCTACAATGAGCAGTTCTTC,CASSLAGSRPYNEQFF
NA,NA,TRBV7-6,TRBJ1-1,TGTGCCAGCAGCTCTCGGGTCGCCGGGGCTGAAGCTTTCTTT,CASSSRVAGAEAFF